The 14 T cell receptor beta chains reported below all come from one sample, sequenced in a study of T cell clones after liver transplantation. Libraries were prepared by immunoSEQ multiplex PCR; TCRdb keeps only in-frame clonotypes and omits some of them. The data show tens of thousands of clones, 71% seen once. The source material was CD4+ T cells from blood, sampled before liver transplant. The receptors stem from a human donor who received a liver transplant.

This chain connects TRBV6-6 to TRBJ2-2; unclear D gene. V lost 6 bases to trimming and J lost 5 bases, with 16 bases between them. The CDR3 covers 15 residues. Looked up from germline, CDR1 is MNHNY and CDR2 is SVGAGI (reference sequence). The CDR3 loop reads CASSQTEFRTGELFF. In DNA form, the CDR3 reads TGTGCCAGCAGCCAAACAGAGTTCCGGACCGGGGAGCTGTTTTTT.

CDR3 region: CASSLDQQPQHF. CDR3 sequence (DNA): TGTGCCAGCAGCTTGGATCAACAGCCCCAGCATTTT. This chain uses TRBV5-4 with TRBJ1-5; the D is unclear. Germline assignment: CDR1 SGHNT and CDR2 YYREEE (reference sequence). The length of the CDR3 is 12 residues. Trimming removed 0 bases from V and 7 bases from J, with 5 bases in between.

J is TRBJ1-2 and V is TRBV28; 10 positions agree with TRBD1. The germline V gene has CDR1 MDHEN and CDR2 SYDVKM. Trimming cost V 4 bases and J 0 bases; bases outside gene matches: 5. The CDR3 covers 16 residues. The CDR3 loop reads CASSSPGTGANYGYTF. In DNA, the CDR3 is TGTGCCAGCAGTTCCCCCGGGACAGGGGCTAACTATGGCTACACCTTC.

CDR3 nucleotides: TGTGCCAGCAGTGAATCAGGGAACACTGAAGCTTTCTTT. As protein: CASSESGNTEAFF. This rearrangement joins TRBV2 to TRBJ1-1, with D uncertain. Trimming cost V 2 bases and J 1 base, with 5 bases left between them. CDR3 length equals 13 residues. Germline V gene sequence: CDR1 SNHLY, CDR2 FYNNEI. Filled out from reference TRBV2 and TRBJ1-1, the complete variable domain reads EPEVTQTPSHQVTQMGQEVILRCVPISNHLYFYWYRQILGQKVEFLVSFYNNEISEKSEIFDDQFSVERPDGSNFTLKIRSTKLEDSAMYFCASSESGNTEAFFGQGTRLTVV.

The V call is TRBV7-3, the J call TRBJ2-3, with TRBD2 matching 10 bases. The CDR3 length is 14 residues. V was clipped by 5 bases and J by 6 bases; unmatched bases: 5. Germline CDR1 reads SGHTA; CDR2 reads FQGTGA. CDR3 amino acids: CASSPSGGADTQYF. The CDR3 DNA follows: TGTGCCAGCAGCCCAAGCGGGGGGGCGGATACGCAGTATTTT. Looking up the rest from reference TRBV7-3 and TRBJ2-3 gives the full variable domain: GAGVSQTPSNKVTEKGKYVELRCDPISGHTALYWYRQSLGQGPEFLIYFQGTGAADDSGLPNDRFFAVRPEGSVSTLKIQRTERGDSAVYLCASSPSGGADTQYFGPGTRLTVL.

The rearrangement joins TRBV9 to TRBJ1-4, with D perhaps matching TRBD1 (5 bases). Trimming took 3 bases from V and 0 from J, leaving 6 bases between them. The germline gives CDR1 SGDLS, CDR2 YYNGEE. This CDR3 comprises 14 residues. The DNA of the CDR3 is TGTGCCAGCAGCGGACAGACAACTAATGAAAAACTGTTTTTT. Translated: CASSGQTTNEKLFF. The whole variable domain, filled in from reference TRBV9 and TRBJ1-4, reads DSGVTQTPKHLITATGQRVTLRCSPRSGDLSVYWYQQSLDQGLQFLIQYYNGEERAKGNILERFSAQQFPDLHSELNLSSLELGDSALYFCASSGQTTNEKLFFGSGTQLSVL.

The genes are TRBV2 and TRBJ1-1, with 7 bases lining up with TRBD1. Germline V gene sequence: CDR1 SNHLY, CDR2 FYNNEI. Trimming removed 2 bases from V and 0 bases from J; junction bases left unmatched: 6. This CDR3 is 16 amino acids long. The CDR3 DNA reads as TGTGCCAGCAGTGAATCCACAGGGGACCTGAACACTGAAGCTTTCTTT. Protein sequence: CASSESTGDLNTEAFF.

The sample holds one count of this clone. The CDR3 here is CASRYGGLSTDTQYF. The CDR3 DNA is TGTGCCAGCAGGTACGGGGGGCTAAGCACAGATACGCAGTATTTT. The chain couples TRBV27 to TRBJ2-3; TRBD2 is a possible D gene (7 bases). Trimming pared 6 bases from V and 0 bases from J, leaving 13 bases between. This CDR3 has 15 residues. Germline V gene sequence: CDR1 MNHEY, CDR2 SMNVEV (reference sequence).

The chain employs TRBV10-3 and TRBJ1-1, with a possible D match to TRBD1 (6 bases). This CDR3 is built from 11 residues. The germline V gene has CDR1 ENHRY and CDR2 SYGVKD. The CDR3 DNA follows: TGTGCTTCAGGGGAGGGAGTGGGAGCTTTCTTT. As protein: CASGEGVGAFF.

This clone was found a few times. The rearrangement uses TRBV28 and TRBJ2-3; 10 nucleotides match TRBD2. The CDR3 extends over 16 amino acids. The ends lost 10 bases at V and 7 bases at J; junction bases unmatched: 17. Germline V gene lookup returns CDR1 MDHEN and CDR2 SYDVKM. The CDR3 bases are TGTGCCACCCAGACTGGATTAGCGGGGGGCCTAAATACGCAGTATTTT. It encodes CATQTGLAGGLNTQYF.

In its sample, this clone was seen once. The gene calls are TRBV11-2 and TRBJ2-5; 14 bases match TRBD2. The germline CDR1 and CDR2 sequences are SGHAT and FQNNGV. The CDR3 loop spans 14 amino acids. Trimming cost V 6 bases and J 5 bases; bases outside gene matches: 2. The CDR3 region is CASRGLAGEETQYF. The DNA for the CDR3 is TGTGCCAGCAGGGGACTAGCGGGGGAGGAGACCCAGTACTTC.

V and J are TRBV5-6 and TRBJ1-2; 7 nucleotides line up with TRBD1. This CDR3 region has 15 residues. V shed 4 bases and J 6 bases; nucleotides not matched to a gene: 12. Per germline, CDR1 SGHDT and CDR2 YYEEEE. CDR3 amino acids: CASSIQPDRVDGYTF. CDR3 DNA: TGTGCCAGCAGCATTCAACCAGACAGGGTGGATGGCTACACCTTC.

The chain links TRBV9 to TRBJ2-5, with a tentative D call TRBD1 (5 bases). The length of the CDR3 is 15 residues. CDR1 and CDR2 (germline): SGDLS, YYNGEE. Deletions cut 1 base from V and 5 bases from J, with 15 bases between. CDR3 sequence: CASSVWGSSGETQYF. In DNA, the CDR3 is TGTGCCAGCAGCGTATGGGGCAGTTCTGGGGAGACCCAGTACTTC.

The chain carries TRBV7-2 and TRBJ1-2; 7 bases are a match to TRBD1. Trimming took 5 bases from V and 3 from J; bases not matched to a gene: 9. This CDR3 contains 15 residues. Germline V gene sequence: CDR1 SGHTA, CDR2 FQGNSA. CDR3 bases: TGTGCCAGCAGCACCGGGGACAGCCTCTACTATGGCTACACCTTC. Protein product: CASSTGDSLYYGYTF.